This is a list of T cell receptor beta chains from one sample in a study of blood T cell repertoires in COVID-19. Profiled with immunoSEQ multiplex PCR; TCRdb holds only in-frame clones, not every one. The sample contains more than 350,000 clones, around 89% of which appear only once. The sequencing sample was made of peripheral blood. The receptor source for this set is a woman aged 25 to 39 with COVID-19, enrolled during active disease. The CDR3 runs from the conserved cysteine through the conserved F or W. Fields, in order: V gene, J gene, D gene, clone size, CDR3 protein, CDR3 DNA. D genes are given only for firm matches. Where a row states a size, it is once, few, many or the class of an expanded clone; other rows omit it.

v_call: TRBV6-5
j_call: TRBJ1-1
d_call: TRBD1
clone_size: NA
cdr3_aa: CASRFTGETEAFF
cdr3_nt: TGTGCCAGCAGGTTTACAGGGGAGACTGAAGCTTTCTTT

v_call: TRBV6-5
j_call: TRBJ2-5
d_call: NA
clone_size: NA
cdr3_aa: CASRPGDRETQYF
cdr3_nt: TGTGCCAGCAGGCCGGGGGATCGAGAGACCCAGTACTTC

v_call: TRBV7-2
j_call: TRBJ2-1
d_call: NA
clone_size: NA
cdr3_aa: CASSLVADEQFF
cdr3_nt: TGTGCCAGCAGCTTAGTGGCAGATGAGCAGTTCTTC

v_call: TRBV20-1
j_call: TRBJ2-3
d_call: NA
clone_size: NA
cdr3_aa: CSASDYPSTDTQYF
cdr3_nt: TGCAGTGCTAGTGACTATCCTAGCACAGATACGCAGTATTTT

v_call: TRBV5-1
j_call: TRBJ2-5
d_call: TRBD1
clone_size: NA
cdr3_aa: CASSLLGQHKETQYF
cdr3_nt: TGCGCCAGCAGCTTACTGGGACAGCATAAAGAGACCCAGTACTTC

v_call: TRBV12-5
j_call: TRBJ1-6
d_call: NA
clone_size: once
cdr3_aa: CASDPPRGHSYNSPLHF
cdr3_nt: TGTGCTAGTGACCCCCCCCGCGGTCACTCCTATAATTCACCCCTCCACTTT

v_call: TRBV5-8
j_call: TRBJ1-6
d_call: NA
clone_size: NA
cdr3_aa: CASSLFVGASSYNSPLHF
cdr3_nt: TGTGCCAGCAGCTTGTTTGTAGGGGCCAGCTCCTATAATTCACCCCTCCACTTT

v_call: TRBV5-1
j_call: TRBJ2-1
d_call: NA
clone_size: NA
cdr3_aa: CASSLAPVTVGNEQFF
cdr3_nt: TGCGCCAGCAGCTTGGCCCCCGTGACAGTTGGTAATGAGCAGTTCTTC

v_call: TRBV18
j_call: TRBJ1-1
d_call: NA
clone_size: NA
cdr3_aa: CASSPAGLNTEAFF
cdr3_nt: TGTGCCAGCTCACCAGCTGGCTTGAACACTGAAGCTTTCTTT

v_call: TRBV5-4
j_call: TRBJ1-1
d_call: NA
clone_size: NA
cdr3_aa: CASRPGGNTEAFF
cdr3_nt: TGTGCCAGCAGACCGGGGGGGAACACTGAAGCTTTCTTT

v_call: TRBV2
j_call: TRBJ2-7
d_call: NA
clone_size: once
cdr3_aa: CARGSERVSYEQYF
cdr3_nt: TGTGCCAGAGGATCGGAGCGGGTCTCCTACGAGCAGTACTTC

v_call: TRBV7-9
j_call: TRBJ1-1
d_call: NA
clone_size: NA
cdr3_aa: CASSSTAFEAFF
cdr3_nt: TGTGCCAGCAGCTCGACAGCCTTTGAAGCTTTCTTT

v_call: TRBV7-2
j_call: TRBJ1-5
d_call: TRBD1
clone_size: NA
cdr3_aa: CASSLARGQAGNQPQHF
cdr3_nt: TGTGCCAGCAGCTTAGCGAGGGGACAGGCAGGCAATCAGCCCCAGCATTTT

v_call: TRBV5-8
j_call: TRBJ2-1
d_call: TRBD2
clone_size: NA
cdr3_aa: CASSLGLAGGVEQFF
cdr3_nt: TGTGCCAGCAGCTTGGGGCTAGCGGGAGGGGTTGAGCAGTTCTTC

v_call: TRBV7-2
j_call: TRBJ2-6
d_call: NA
clone_size: once
cdr3_aa: CASSLVGQGSVLTF
cdr3_nt: TGTGCCAGCAGCTTAGTGGGGCAGGGGAGCGTCCTGACTTTC

v_call: TRBV6-1
j_call: TRBJ1-6
d_call: NA
clone_size: once
cdr3_aa: CASSEDPDSPLHF
cdr3_nt: TGTGCCAGCAGTGAAGATCCGGATTCACCCCTCCACTTT

v_call: TRBV27
j_call: TRBJ1-1
d_call: TRBD1
clone_size: NA
cdr3_aa: CASSLISGGNTEAFF
cdr3_nt: TGTGCCAGCAGTTTAATTTCAGGGGGTAACACTGAAGCTTTCTTT

v_call: TRBV3-1/TRBV3-2
j_call: TRBJ1-3
d_call: NA
clone_size: NA
cdr3_aa: CASSQGNSGNTIYF
cdr3_nt: TGTGCCAGCAGCCAGGGCAACTCTGGAAACACCATATATTTT

v_call: TRBV13
j_call: TRBJ1-3
d_call: TRBD1
clone_size: NA
cdr3_aa: CASSAYDRDSGNTIYF
cdr3_nt: TGTGCCAGCAGCGCTTACGACAGGGACTCTGGAAACACCATATATTTT

v_call: TRBV5-6
j_call: TRBJ1-3
d_call: NA
clone_size: NA
cdr3_aa: CASSLVLGASGNTIYF
cdr3_nt: TGTGCCAGCAGCTTGGTTCTGGGGGCGAGTGGAAACACCATATATTTT

v_call: TRBV3-1/TRBV3-2
j_call: TRBJ2-3
d_call: NA
clone_size: NA
cdr3_aa: CASSPYQGTDTQYF
cdr3_nt: TGTGCCAGCAGCCCATACCAGGGCACAGATACGCAGTATTTT

v_call: TRBV6-4
j_call: TRBJ2-3
d_call: NA
clone_size: NA
cdr3_aa: CASSERATSRDTQYF
cdr3_nt: TGTGCCAGCAGTGAGCGGGCTACAAGTCGGGATACGCAGTATTTT

v_call: TRBV11-2
j_call: TRBJ2-3
d_call: TRBD2
clone_size: NA
cdr3_aa: CASSLGLGGDSTDTQYF
cdr3_nt: TGTGCCAGCAGCTTAGGTTTGGGGGGGGATAGCACAGATACGCAGTATTTT

v_call: TRBV5-1
j_call: TRBJ2-2
d_call: TRBD2
clone_size: once
cdr3_aa: CASSLGLAGVTGELFF
cdr3_nt: TGCGCCAGCAGCTTGGGACTAGCGGGAGTTACCGGGGAGCTGTTTTTT

v_call: TRBV19
j_call: TRBJ2-6
d_call: NA
clone_size: NA
cdr3_aa: CASSIRASVSSGANVLTF
cdr3_nt: TGTGCCAGTAGTATACGCGCTAGCGTATCCTCTGGGGCCAACGTCCTGACTTTC

v_call: TRBV7-8
j_call: TRBJ2-3
d_call: NA
clone_size: NA
cdr3_aa: CASSPTAQGDTQYF
cdr3_nt: TGTGCCAGCAGCCCGACGGCCCAGGGGGATACGCAGTATTTT

v_call: TRBV18
j_call: TRBJ2-3
d_call: NA
clone_size: NA
cdr3_aa: CASSPLGEDTQYF
cdr3_nt: TGTGCCAGCTCACCCCTAGGTGAGGATACGCAGTATTTT

v_call: TRBV4-3
j_call: TRBJ1-2
d_call: NA
clone_size: few
cdr3_aa: CASSQGDRHYGYTF
cdr3_nt: TGCGCCAGCAGCCAAGGCGACAGACACTATGGCTACACCTTC

v_call: TRBV7-2
j_call: TRBJ2-2
d_call: NA
clone_size: NA
cdr3_aa: CASSPQPGLGTGELFF
cdr3_nt: TGTGCCAGCAGCCCCCAACCCGGGTTGGGTACCGGGGAGCTGTTTTTT

v_call: TRBV29-1
j_call: TRBJ2-2
d_call: TRBD2
clone_size: few
cdr3_aa: CSVPGGSGTGELFF
cdr3_nt: TGCAGCGTCCCTGGCGGGAGCGGCACCGGGGAGCTGTTTTTT

v_call: TRBV5-4
j_call: TRBJ2-2
d_call: NA
clone_size: NA
cdr3_aa: CASSLLAGRRGTGELFF
cdr3_nt: TGTGCCAGCAGCTTGTTGGCGGGCCGGAGGGGCACCGGGGAGCTGTTTTTT

v_call: TRBV19
j_call: TRBJ2-1
d_call: TRBD2
clone_size: NA
cdr3_aa: CASSIDGLAGAYEQFF
cdr3_nt: TGTGCCAGTAGTATAGACGGACTAGCGGGAGCGTATGAGCAGTTCTTC

v_call: TRBV7-2
j_call: TRBJ1-1
d_call: NA
clone_size: once
cdr3_aa: CASSLMQGMWAEAFF
cdr3_nt: TGTGCCAGCAGCTTAATGCAGGGGATGTGGGCTGAAGCTTTCTTT

v_call: TRBV18
j_call: TRBJ1-4
d_call: NA
clone_size: once
cdr3_aa: CASSPNQGLVNNEKLFF
cdr3_nt: TGTGCCAGCTCACCGAACCAGGGTTTAGTGAATAATGAAAAACTGTTTTTT

v_call: TRBV5-1
j_call: TRBJ2-3
d_call: NA
clone_size: NA
cdr3_aa: CASFSWVGGKTDTQYF
cdr3_nt: TGCGCCAGCTTTTCTTGGGTAGGGGGTAAGACAGATACGCAGTATTTT

v_call: TRBV7-9
j_call: TRBJ2-1
d_call: TRBD1
clone_size: NA
cdr3_aa: CASSPPNRGEQFF
cdr3_nt: TGTGCCAGCAGCCCCCCGAACAGGGGCGAGCAGTTCTTC

v_call: TRBV7-9
j_call: TRBJ2-1
d_call: TRBD1
clone_size: NA
cdr3_aa: CASNRQGRRYNEQFF
cdr3_nt: TGTGCCAGCAACAGACAGGGACGGCGGTACAATGAGCAGTTCTTC

v_call: TRBV5-4
j_call: TRBJ1-1
d_call: NA
clone_size: once
cdr3_aa: CASSRTGTEAFF
cdr3_nt: TGTGCCAGCAGCCGAACAGGGACTGAAGCTTTCTTT

v_call: TRBV15
j_call: TRBJ2-1
d_call: TRBD1
clone_size: NA
cdr3_aa: CATSLGTGAYNEQFF
cdr3_nt: TGTGCCACCAGCCTTGGGACAGGGGCCTACAATGAGCAGTTCTTC

v_call: TRBV6-5
j_call: TRBJ2-2
d_call: TRBD2
clone_size: NA
cdr3_aa: CASSYLLAGNTGELFF
cdr3_nt: TGTGCCAGCAGTTACCTACTAGCGGGGAACACCGGGGAGCTGTTTTTT

v_call: TRBV4-3
j_call: TRBJ1-2
d_call: TRBD1
clone_size: NA
cdr3_aa: CASSQVRDSRYGYTF
cdr3_nt: TGCGCCAGCAGCCAAGTCCGGGACAGCCGCTATGGCTACACCTTC

v_call: TRBV9
j_call: TRBJ1-3
d_call: TRBD1
clone_size: NA
cdr3_aa: CASSAGTGFLSGNTIYF
cdr3_nt: TGTGCCAGCAGCGCGGGGACAGGGTTTCTCTCTGGAAACACCATATATTTT

v_call: TRBV5-1
j_call: TRBJ2-7
d_call: TRBD1
clone_size: NA
cdr3_aa: CASSEGAGGQGLYEQYF
cdr3_nt: TGCGCCAGCAGCGAAGGAGCCGGGGGACAGGGGCTCTACGAGCAGTACTTC